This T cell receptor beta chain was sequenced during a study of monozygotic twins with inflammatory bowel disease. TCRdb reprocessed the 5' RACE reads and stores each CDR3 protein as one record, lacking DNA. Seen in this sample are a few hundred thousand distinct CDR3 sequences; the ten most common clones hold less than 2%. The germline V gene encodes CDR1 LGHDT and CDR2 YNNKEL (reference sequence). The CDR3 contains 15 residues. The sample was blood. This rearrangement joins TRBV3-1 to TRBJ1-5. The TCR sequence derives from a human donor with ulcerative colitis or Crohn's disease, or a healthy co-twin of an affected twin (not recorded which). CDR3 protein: CASSQAIDSNQPQHF.